Below, 8 T cell receptor beta chains from the same sample are listed, as sequenced in a study of CD8+ T cells in alopecia areata. Following extraction, RNA underwent reverse transcription to cDNA, which served as the sequencing template. Method: immunoSEQ multiplex PCR; TCRdb's copy keeps in-frame clones and lacks some. This table has fewer than 250,000 clones, 30% to 40% appearing once. The treatment here: oral pan-JAK inhibitor, 5-10 mg twice daily. Sequenced here: CD4+ T cells sorted from blood, sampled at week 34, from a patient treated with tofacitinib. These receptors were taken from a human donor with alopecia areata.

The chain employs TRBV2 and TRBJ2-2, with TRBD2 identical over 10 bases. Germline V CDR1 and CDR2: SNHLY, FYNNEI. V shed 6 bases and J 3 bases; nucleotides not matched to a gene: 13. The CDR3 is 18 residues long. The CDR3 spells CASRVTSGKSRDTGELFF. The CDR3 DNA is TGTGCCAGCAGGGTAACTAGCGGGAAGTCAAGGGACACCGGGGAGCTGTTTTTT.

The V call is TRBV28, the J call TRBJ2-7, with TRBD2 identical over 9 bases. The CDR3 covers 16 residues. V lost 5 bases, J lost 5 bases, and 13 bases stayed unmatched. CDR1 and CDR2 (germline): MDHEN, SYDVKM. The CDR3 loop is CASSPHLAGGPHEQYF. The CDR3 DNA is TGTGCCAGCAGTCCCCACCTTGCGGGAGGGCCTCACGAGCAGTACTTC.

Comments on this clone: The same CDR3 can be traced to other DNA sequences in this sample. V usage is TRBV9 and J usage is TRBJ1-1; no definite D call. Germline-derived CDR1 and CDR2 are SGDLS and YYNGEE. V was clipped by 0 bases and J by 5 bases, with 11 bases between them. The CDR3 spans 14 residues. CDR3 DNA: TGTGCCAGCAGCGTAGGTCCCGGAGGGACTGAAGCTTTCTTT. Translating gives CASSVGPGGTEAFF.

The CDR3 coding sequence is TGTGCCAGCAGCTTGCTTACAGTCACTGAAGCTTTCTTT. It codes for CASSLLTVTEAFF. The chain links TRBV5-6 to TRBJ1-1, with no clear D. The CDR3 totals 13 residues. The germline CDR1 and CDR2 sequences are SGHDT and YYEEEE. Trimming removed 1 base at V and 4 bases at J, with 8 bases between.

The CDR3 here is CATRGSGANVLTF. The CDR3 region has the DNA TGTGCCACCAGGGGCTCTGGGGCCAACGTCCTGACTTTC. The gene calls are TRBV6-5 and TRBJ2-6; tentatively, D is TRBD1 (6 bases). Trimming cost V 10 bases and J 0 bases, with 7 bases left between them. This CDR3 is 13 amino acids long. Germline V CDR1 and CDR2: MNHEY, SVGAGI.

This clone came up a few times. The CDR3 loop reads CASSGQGLRNQPQHF. The CDR3 DNA reads TGCGCCAGCAGTGGACAGGGGTTGCGCAATCAGCCCCAGCATTTT. The chain joins TRBV23-1 to TRBJ1-5; 9 bases line up with TRBD1. TRBV23-1 is an open reading frame, and its role is uncertain. This CDR3 comprises 15 residues. V lost 5 bases, J lost 2 bases, and 4 bases stayed unmatched.

The sample holds a few counts of this clone. This chain connects TRBV7-9 to TRBJ1-5; 9 positions agree with TRBD1. Germline CDR1 is SEHNR and CDR2 is FQNEAQ (reference sequence). Trimming took 4 bases from V and 11 from J; bases not matched to a gene: 9. The CDR3 is made up of 14 amino acids. CDR3 in amino acids: CASSSGTGIQSQHF. The CDR3 coding sequence is TGTGCCAGCAGCTCCGGGACAGGGATCCAGTCCCAGCATTTT.

The chain employs TRBV29-1 and TRBJ1-1; the match to TRBD1 covers 11 bases. V was pared by 6 bases and J by 5 bases, with 2 bases of the junction left unmatched. CDR1 is SQVTM, CDR2 ANQGSEA, per germline. The CDR3 consists of 12 residues. The CDR3 loop is CSVGQGETEAFF. CDR3 DNA: TGCAGCGTGGGACAGGGGGAGACTGAAGCTTTCTTT. Full variable domain (outside the CDR3, taken from reference TRBV29-1 and TRBJ1-1): SAVISQKPSRDICQRGTSLTIQCQVDSQVTMMFWYRQQPGQSLTLIATANQGSEATYESGFVIDKFPISRPNLTFSTLTVSNMSPEDSSIYLCSVGQGETEAFFGQGTRLTVV.